The clone carrying this T cell receptor beta chain was picked up a small number of times. The source of the sample is a study of CD8+CD57+ T cells in acquired aplastic anemia. The overall study: Mean yield of DNA from sorted CD4+ and CD8+ cells was roughly 3.1 ug.

Germline V gives CDR1 SGHRS, CDR2 YFSETQ. The V end was cut by 0 bases, the J end by 4 bases, with 21 bases between. The CDR3 has 18 amino acids. Genomic DNA acted as the template from which TCR beta VDJ combination and CDR3 sequence profiling were carried out. MiXCR, applied by TCRdb to the reads, yields one record per CDR3 protein. The sample carries 150,000 or so distinct CDR3 sequences, just over 50% recorded once. All patients picked for sequencing had shown, by flow cytometry, an expansion of CD8+CD57+ cells. The patients all had a severe acquired aplastic anemia diagnosis. What was sequenced was sorted CD4+, CD8+, or CD8+CD57+ T cells (not recorded which) from PBMCs. The origin of this receptor is a human donor with aplastic anemia. This sequence joins TRBV5-1 and TRBJ2-3; perhaps D is TRBD1 or TRBD2 (5 bases each). The CDR3, as DNA: TGCGCCAGCAGCTTGGATCACGACTCCCCGGGACCCGCAGATACGCAGTATTTT. The encoded protein is CASSLDHDSPGPADTQYF.